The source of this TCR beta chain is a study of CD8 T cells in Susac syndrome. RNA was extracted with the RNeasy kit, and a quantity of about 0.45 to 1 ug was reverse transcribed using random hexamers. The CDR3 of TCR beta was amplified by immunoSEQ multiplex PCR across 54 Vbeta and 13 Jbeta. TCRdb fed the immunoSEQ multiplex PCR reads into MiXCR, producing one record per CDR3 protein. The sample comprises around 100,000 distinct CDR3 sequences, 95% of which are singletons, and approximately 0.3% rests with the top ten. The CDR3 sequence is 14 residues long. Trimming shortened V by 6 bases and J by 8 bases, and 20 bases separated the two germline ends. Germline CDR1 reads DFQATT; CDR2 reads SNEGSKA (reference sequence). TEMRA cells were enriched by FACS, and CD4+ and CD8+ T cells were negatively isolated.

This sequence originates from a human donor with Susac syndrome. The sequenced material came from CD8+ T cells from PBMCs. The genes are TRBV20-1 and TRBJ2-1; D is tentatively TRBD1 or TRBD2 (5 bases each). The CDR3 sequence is CSAKGPRRGYEQFF. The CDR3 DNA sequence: TGCAGTGCAAAGGGACCCAGACGCGGGTATGAGCAGTTCTTC.